This passage covers 9 T cell receptor beta chains from one sample sequenced in a study of CD8+ T cells in alopecia areata. Sequencing templates came from extracted RNA that was reverse transcribed into cDNA. The protocol was immunoSEQ multiplex PCR, while the TCRdb copy is restricted to in-frame clones and leaves out a portion. The sample includes 140,000 or so clones, 45% to 60% of them seen just once. Specimen: CD4+ T cells sorted from blood, collected at week 0. All receptors come from a human donor with alopecia areata.

CDR3 residues: CAISEAVPIPIEQYF. The CDR3 coding sequence is TGTGCCATCAGTGAGGCCGTCCCTATCCCTATCGAGCAGTACTTC. The J gene is TRBJ2-7, the V gene TRBV10-3; D is unclear. V was cut by 2 bases and J by 6 bases, with 17 bases left in between. The CDR3 sequence is 15 residues long. The germline CDR1 and CDR2 sequences are ENHRY and SYGVKD.

The rearrangement uses TRBV29-1 and TRBJ1-3; possibly TRBD1 for D (5 bases). This CDR3 is built from 14 residues. Germline CDR1 reads SQVTM; CDR2 reads ANQGSEA. Between the trimmed V and J ends, which lost 6 bases and 0 bases, there was a span of 12 bases. The CDR3 nucleotides are TGCAGCGTGAACGACAGAAGCTCTGGAAACACCATATATTTT. It translates to CSVNDRSSGNTIYF.

The chain carries TRBV6-5 and TRBJ2-3, with 10 nucleotides matching TRBD2. The CDR3 spans 16 residues. V lost 4 bases to trimming and J lost 5 bases; unmatched junction nucleotides: 9. Per the germline V gene, CDR1 is MNHEY and CDR2 is SVGAGI. In DNA form, the CDR3 reads TGTGCCAGCAGTTTATCCGGGACTAGCGACGGAGATACGCAGTATTTT. Encoded protein: CASSLSGTSDGDTQYF.

The genes are TRBV28 and TRBJ2-3, with D perhaps matching TRBD1 (6 bases). The CDR3 consists of 12 residues. From germline, CDR1 is MDHEN and CDR2 SYDVKM. V was clipped by 5 bases and J by 6 bases, with 9 bases between them. CDR3 sequence reads: CASSTGQDTQYF. CDR3 DNA sequence: TGTGCCAGCAGTACCGGACAGGATACGCAGTATTTT.

This clone was picked up a small number of times. Written as DNA, the CDR3 is TGTGCCAGCAGAGACAAGACCTATGGCTACACCTTC. Amino acid sequence: CASRDKTYGYTF. The J gene is TRBJ1-2, the V gene TRBV6-1; D ambiguous. Trimming took off 6 bases at V and 4 bases at J, with 9 bases between the two ends. CDR1 and CDR2 from the germline V gene are MNHNS and SASEGT. The CDR3 contains 12 residues.

V usage is TRBV30 and J usage is TRBJ2-2; no clear D. The CDR3 is 12 amino acids. With 2 bases removed from V and 8 bases from J, the gap between germline ends came to 9 bases. Germline V CDR1 and CDR2: GTSNPN, SVGIG (reference sequence). The CDR3 sequence: CAWSYSYGELFF. The CDR3 bases are TGTGCCTGGAGTTATTCTTATGGGGAGCTGTTTTTT.

The chain joins TRBV29-1 to TRBJ2-5, with D perhaps matching TRBD1 (5 bases). V gave up 1 base and J gave up 7 bases, with 10 bases separating them. This CDR3 has 12 amino acids. The germline CDR1 and CDR2 sequences are SQVTM and ANQGSEA. This chain's CDR3 is CSVEARQGTQYF. The CDR3 DNA reads TGCAGCGTTGAAGCCCGGCAGGGGACCCAGTACTTC.

V is TRBV9 and J is TRBJ2-1; the D gene could be TRBD1 or TRBD2 (5 bases each). Trimming removed 2 bases from V and 10 bases from J, with 13 bases in between. This CDR3 contains 13 residues. Germline assignment: CDR1 SGDLS and CDR2 YYNGEE. CDR3 sequence reads: CASSVGPIGEQFF. In DNA form, the CDR3 reads TGTGCCAGCAGCGTGGGACCTATCGGGGAGCAGTTCTTC.

This clone was observed once. V is TRBV7-2 and J is TRBJ1-2; unclear D gene. CDR1 and CDR2 (germline): SGHTA, FQGNSA. V lost 3 bases to trimming and J lost 0 bases, with 8 bases between them. The CDR3 spans 14 residues. CDR3 bases: TGTGCCAGCAGCTTGGACGGGACTAACTATGGCTACACCTTC. Its protein product is CASSLDGTNYGYTF.